These T cell receptor beta chains were read from a single sample in a study of T cells in Graves' hyperthyroidism and ophthalmopathy. TCRdb re-called the multiplex PCR reads with MiXCR, one entry per CDR3 protein. The sample consists of approximately 350,000 distinct CDR3 sequences, roughly 15% of them appearing once. Sequencing was carried out using blood. These receptors all stem from a woman in her sixties with Graves' ophthalmopathy. CDR3s include the opening cysteine and the closing phenylalanine or tryptophan. D genes are given only for firm matches. Clone size is stated in some rows and not others, as once, few, many or a class when expanded.

D: -
J: TRBJ2-1
V: TRBV20-1
size: many
DNA: TGCAGTGCTAGAGATAGACAAATGAATGAGCAGTTCTTC
CDR3: CSARDRQMNEQFF

D: -
J: TRBJ2-5
V: TRBV9
size: -
DNA: TGTGCCAGCAGCGTGGGCGGGATTGGTGAGACCCAGTACTTC
CDR3: CASSVGGIGETQYF

D: TRBD2
J: TRBJ2-3
V: TRBV28
size: many
DNA: TGTGCCAGCAGTTCCTCCCTAGCGGGCCTAGGGACAGATACGCAGTATTTT
CDR3: CASSSSLAGLGTDTQYF

D: TRBD1
J: TRBJ1-1
V: TRBV5-4
size: -
DNA: TGTGCCAGCAGCCCTTCACAGGGGGAGTCTGAAGCTTTCTTT
CDR3: CASSPSQGESEAFF

D: -
J: TRBJ2-3
V: TRBV28
size: many
DNA: TGTGCCAGCCCACGTGGTTCTAGCACAGATACGCAGTATTTT
CDR3: CASPRGSSTDTQYF

D: TRBD1
J: TRBJ1-6
V: TRBV28
size: few
DNA: TGTGCCAGCAGTCTCCAGACAGGGAGGGATTCACCCCTCCACTTT
CDR3: CASSLQTGRDSPLHF

D: TRBD1
J: TRBJ2-1
V: TRBV19
size: few
DNA: TGTGCCAGTAGTAACCTCGGGGGAGGGACAGGGACATTGAATGAGCAGTTCTTC
CDR3: CASSNLGGGTGTLNEQFF

D: TRBD1
J: TRBJ1-1
V: TRBV29-1
size: many
DNA: TGCAGCGTCGGATCGACAGGGCTACCGAACACTGAAGCTTTCTTT
CDR3: CSVGSTGLPNTEAFF

D: TRBD2
J: TRBJ2-5
V: TRBV5-1
size: few
DNA: TGCGCCAGCAGCATAACTAGCGGGAGGACTGAGACCCAGTACTTC
CDR3: CASSITSGRTETQYF

D: TRBD2
J: TRBJ2-2
V: TRBV4-2
size: many
DNA: TGTGCCAGCAGCCAAGATCCGGTGGCTAGCGGGATAAACACCGGGGAGCTGTTTTTT
CDR3: CASSQDPVASGINTGELFF

D: -
J: TRBJ2-2
V: TRBV7-2
size: -
DNA: TGTGCCAGCACCCCAGCGAGGACCGGGGAGCTGTTTTTT
CDR3: CASTPARTGELFF

D: TRBD2
J: TRBJ2-7
V: TRBV5-1
size: many
DNA: TGCGCCAGCAGCTTGGTTGTGGGAGGGTACGAGCAGTACTTC
CDR3: CASSLVVGGYEQYF

D: -
J: TRBJ1-2
V: TRBV28
size: many
DNA: TGTGCCGTCAGGACAACCCCATATGGCTACACCTTC
CDR3: CAVRTTPYGYTF

D: TRBD2
J: TRBJ2-7
V: TRBV11-2
size: -
DNA: TGTGCCAGCAGCGAGCGGACAGGGGAGCTAGCGGGAGGATACGAGCAGTACTTC
CDR3: CASSERTGELAGGYEQYF

D: TRBD1
J: TRBJ2-3
V: TRBV12-3/TRBV12-4
size: many
DNA: TGTGCCAGCAGTTTAGAGGGACAGATTACAGATACGCAGTATTTT
CDR3: CASSLEGQITDTQYF

D: -
J: TRBJ2-1
V: TRBV7-6
size: many
DNA: TGTGCCAGCAGCGACAGCTACAATGAGCAGTTCTTC
CDR3: CASSDSYNEQFF

D: TRBD2
J: TRBJ2-2
V: TRBV28
size: many
DNA: TGTGCCAGCCGTCACATAGCCCCTTTGTGGGAGGGCACCGGGGAGCTGTTTTTT
CDR3: CASRHIAPLWEGTGELFF

D: -
J: TRBJ2-1
V: TRBV2
size: many
DNA: TGTGCCAGCAGTGATCCCCTCAGCGCGAAATACAATGAGCAGTTCTTC
CDR3: CASSDPLSAKYNEQFF

D: TRBD2
J: TRBJ2-1
V: TRBV3-1
size: many
DNA: TGTGCCAGCAGCCCAAGCGGGAACTCCTACAATGAGCAGTTCTTC
CDR3: CASSPSGNSYNEQFF

D: TRBD1
J: TRBJ1-2
V: TRBV12-3/TRBV12-4
size: few
DNA: TGTGCCAGCAGAAATACAGGGGGCCACTGTGGCTACACCTTC
CDR3: CASRNTGGHCGYTF

D: -
J: TRBJ2-5
V: TRBV6-1
size: many
DNA: TGTGCCAGCAGAGACATCACAGGAGGTGGGGAGACCCAGTACTTC
CDR3: CASRDITGGGETQYF

D: -
J: TRBJ1-4
V: TRBV28
size: many
DNA: TGTGCCAGCAGTCAACAGGGAGATAGGAAAAAACTGTTTTTT
CDR3: CASSQQGDRKKLFF

D: -
J: TRBJ2-2
V: TRBV2
size: -
DNA: TGCGCCAGCAGTGAGTCAAAAGCGACCGGGGAGCTGTTTTTT
CDR3: CASSESKATGELFF

D: TRBD2
J: TRBJ2-7
V: TRBV5-1
size: many
DNA: TGCGCCAGCAGCCGTCTAGCGGGAGGGGATTACGAGCAGTACTTC
CDR3: CASSRLAGGDYEQYF

D: TRBD1
J: TRBJ1-1
V: TRBV2
size: many
DNA: TGTGCCAGCAGTGCAACAGGGGGCACTGAAGCTTTCTTT
CDR3: CASSATGGTEAFF

D: -
J: TRBJ2-3
V: TRBV29-1
size: many
DNA: TGCAGCGTTGTAATGGCCCCGTTAGAGACAGATACGCAGTATTTT
CDR3: CSVVMAPLETDTQYF

D: -
J: TRBJ2-3
V: TRBV6-1
size: many
DNA: TGTGCCAGCTCTGCCCCTGTAGCGAGCACAGATACGCAGTATTTT
CDR3: CASSAPVASTDTQYF

D: TRBD2
J: TRBJ2-1
V: TRBV4-1
size: -
DNA: TGCGCCAGCAGTCAGACTAGCGGGAGGGCTAGAAATGAGCAGTTCTTC
CDR3: CASSQTSGRARNEQFF

D: -
J: TRBJ1-3
V: TRBV11-2
size: many
DNA: TGTGCCTCGGGGTCGAGCTCTGGAAACACCATATATTTT
CDR3: CASGSSSGNTIYF

D: -
J: TRBJ2-5
V: TRBV27
size: -
DNA: TGTGCCAGCAGTGAAGTAACAGGGAGGCAAGAGACCCAGTACTTC
CDR3: CASSEVTGRQETQYF

D: -
J: TRBJ2-7
V: TRBV3-1
size: many
DNA: TGTGCCAGCAGCCAGGAGGCCTCCTACGAGCAGTACTTC
CDR3: CASSQEASYEQYF

D: TRBD1
J: TRBJ2-3
V: TRBV2
size: many
DNA: TGTGCCAGCAGTGAAGAGGGACAGGGGGCAAGGGCAGATACGCAGTATTTT
CDR3: CASSEEGQGARADTQYF

D: -
J: TRBJ1-4
V: TRBV20-1
size: -
DNA: TGCAGTGCTAGAGATTGGAGTGGGGCTCCCCGAGGATTTGAACTGTTTTTT
CDR3: CSARDWSGAPRGFELFF

D: TRBD1
J: TRBJ1-1
V: TRBV2
size: many
DNA: TGTGCCAGCAGTGGGGACAGCCCCATGAACACTGAAGCTTTCTTT
CDR3: CASSGDSPMNTEAFF

D: -
J: TRBJ2-2
V: TRBV28
size: many
DNA: TGTGCCAGCAGTTACAGGGCGAACACCGGGGAGCTGTTTTTT
CDR3: CASSYRANTGELFF

D: -
J: TRBJ2-3
V: TRBV29-1
size: few
DNA: TGCAGCGCCCGGACCGTCACAGATACGCAGTATTTT
CDR3: CSARTVTDTQYF

D: -
J: TRBJ2-2
V: TRBV4-1
size: many
DNA: TGCGCCAGCAGACTGGGACACCTCGAAGCGAACACCGGGGAGCTGTTTTTT
CDR3: CASRLGHLEANTGELFF

D: TRBD1
J: TRBJ1-1
V: TRBV2
size: -
DNA: TGTGCCAGCAGCGTCTATACCGTGGACAGGCACCGCTTT
CDR3: CASSVYTVDRHRF

D: TRBD1
J: TRBJ2-5
V: TRBV20-1
size: -
DNA: TGCAGTGCTGGAGATAACAGGGGGCATGAGACCCAGTACTTC
CDR3: CSAGDNRGHETQYF

D: TRBD1
J: TRBJ2-7
V: TRBV12-3/TRBV12-4
size: many
DNA: TGTGCCAGCAGTTCGGACAGGGGGTACGAAGCCTACACCTACGAGCAGTACTTC
CDR3: CASSSDRGYEAYTYEQYF